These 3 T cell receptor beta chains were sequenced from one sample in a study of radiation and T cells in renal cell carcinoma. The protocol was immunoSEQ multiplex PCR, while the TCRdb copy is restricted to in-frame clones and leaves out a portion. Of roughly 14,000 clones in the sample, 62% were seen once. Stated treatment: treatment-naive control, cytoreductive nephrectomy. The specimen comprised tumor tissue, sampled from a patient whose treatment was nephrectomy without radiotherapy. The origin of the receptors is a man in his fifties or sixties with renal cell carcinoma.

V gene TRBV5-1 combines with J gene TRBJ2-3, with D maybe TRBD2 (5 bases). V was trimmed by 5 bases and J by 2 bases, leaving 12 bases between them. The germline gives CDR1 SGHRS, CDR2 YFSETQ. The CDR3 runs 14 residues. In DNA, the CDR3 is TGCGCCAGCAGTTTCAGCGGCCCCACAGATACGCAGTATTTT. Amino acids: CASSFSGPTDTQYF.

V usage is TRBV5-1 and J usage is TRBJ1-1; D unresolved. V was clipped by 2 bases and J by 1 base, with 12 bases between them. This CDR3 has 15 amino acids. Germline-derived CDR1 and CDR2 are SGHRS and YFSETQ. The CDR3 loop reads CASSLLTPQNTEAFF. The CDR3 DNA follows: TGCGCCAGCAGCTTACTGACACCCCAGAACACTGAAGCTTTCTTT.

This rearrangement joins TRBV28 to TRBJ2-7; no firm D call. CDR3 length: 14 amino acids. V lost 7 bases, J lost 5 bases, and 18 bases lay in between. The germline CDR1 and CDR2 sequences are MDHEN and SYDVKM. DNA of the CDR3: TGTGCCAGCACGTCGGCCGACTTCAATAACGAGCAGTACTTC. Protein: CASTSADFNNEQYF.